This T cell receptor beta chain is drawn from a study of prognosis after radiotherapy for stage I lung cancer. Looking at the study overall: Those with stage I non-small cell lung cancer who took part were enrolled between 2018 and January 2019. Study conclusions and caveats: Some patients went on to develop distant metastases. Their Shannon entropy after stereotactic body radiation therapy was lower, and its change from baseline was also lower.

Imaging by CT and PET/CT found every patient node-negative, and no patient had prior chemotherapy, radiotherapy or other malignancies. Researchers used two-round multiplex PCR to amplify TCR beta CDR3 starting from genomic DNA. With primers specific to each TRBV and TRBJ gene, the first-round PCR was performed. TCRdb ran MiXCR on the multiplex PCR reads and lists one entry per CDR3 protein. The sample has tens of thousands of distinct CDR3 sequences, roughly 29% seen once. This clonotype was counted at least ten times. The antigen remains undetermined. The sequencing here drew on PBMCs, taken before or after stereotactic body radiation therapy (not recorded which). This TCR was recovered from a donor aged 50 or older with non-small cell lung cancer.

The chain's CDR3 is CSARVFREKGYTF. In nucleotides, the CDR3 is TGCAGTGCTAGAGTCTTCAGGGAAAAGGGCTACACCTTC. This chain links TRBV20-1 with TRBJ1-2, with D perhaps TRBD1 (5 bases). Germline assignment: CDR1 DFQATT and CDR2 SNEGSKA (reference sequence). The germline V and J ends were trimmed by 1 base and 8 bases, with 14 bases remaining between them. The CDR3 is 13 residues long.